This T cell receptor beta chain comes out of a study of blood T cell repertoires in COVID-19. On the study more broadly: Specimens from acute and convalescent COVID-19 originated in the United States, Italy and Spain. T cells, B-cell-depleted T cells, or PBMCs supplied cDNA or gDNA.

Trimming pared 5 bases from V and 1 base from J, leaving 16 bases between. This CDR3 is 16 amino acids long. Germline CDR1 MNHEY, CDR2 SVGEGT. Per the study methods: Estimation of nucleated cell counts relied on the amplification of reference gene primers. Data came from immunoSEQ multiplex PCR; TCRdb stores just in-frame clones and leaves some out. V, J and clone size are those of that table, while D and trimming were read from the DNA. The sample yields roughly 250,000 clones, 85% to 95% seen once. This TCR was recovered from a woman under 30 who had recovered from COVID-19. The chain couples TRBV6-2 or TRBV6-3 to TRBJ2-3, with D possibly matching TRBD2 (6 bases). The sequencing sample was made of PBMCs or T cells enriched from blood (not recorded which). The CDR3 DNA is TGTGCCAGCAGTCGTCAGGCGGGGAGCGGCACAGATACGCAGTATTTT. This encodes CASSRQAGSGTDTQYF.